Below are 19 T cell receptor beta chains sequenced from a single sample in a study of Graves' ophthalmopathy and Graves' hyperthyroidism. RNA transcripts were the template, and TCR beta CDR3 regions were amplified from them. HTBI-primed first-round RT-PCR preceded second-round multiplex PCR. Via MiXCR, TCRdb re-called the multiplex PCR reads, giving one row per CDR3 protein. The sample holds about 210,000 distinct CDR3 sequences, around 30% seen once. The sample consisted of peripheral blood. These receptors were obtained from a middle-aged man with Graves' ophthalmopathy.

V and J are TRBV7-8 and TRBJ2-2, with 8 bases identical to TRBD1. The CDR3 loop spans 16 amino acids. In germline, CDR1 is SGHVS, CDR2 FQNEAQ. The V segment lost 5 bases and the J segment 2 bases; nucleotides outside the gene matches: 7. CDR3 amino acids: CASSRTGGSNTGELFF. In DNA, the CDR3 is TGTGCCAGCAGCCGCACAGGGGGATCAAACACCGGGGAGCTGTTTTTT.

In its sample, this clonotype was seen many times. The rearrangement uses TRBV16 and TRBJ1-2, with a tentative D call TRBD1 (5 bases). V was clipped by 1 base and J by 4 bases, with 7 bases between them. The CDR3 runs 13 residues. CDR1 KGHSY and CDR2 FQNENV come from the germline V gene. The CDR3 DNA reads as TGTGCCAGCAGCCAATGGACAAGCTATGGCTACACCTTC. Encoded protein: CASSQWTSYGYTF.

This clonotype was picked up a small number of times. The V call is TRBV24-1, the J call TRBJ2-7; TRBD2 agrees at 13 bases. The CDR3 loop spans 15 amino acids. CDR1 and CDR2 from the germline V gene are KGHDR and SFDVKD. J was trimmed by 7 bases and V by 6 bases; bases with no gene match: 8. The CDR3 nucleotides are TGTGCCACCAGTCCGGGACTAGCGGGATGGAATGAGCAGTACTTC. This codes for CATSPGLAGWNEQYF.

The chain employs TRBV30 and TRBJ2-7; possibly TRBD1 for D (6 bases). The V and J ends lost 1 base and 3 bases respectively, with 10 bases between them. The CDR3 is 13 residues long. Germline assignment: CDR1 GTSNPN and CDR2 SVGIG (reference sequence). As DNA, the CDR3 is TGTGCCTGGAGTGGGACAGTCAACTACGAGCAGTACTTC. It is translated as CAWSGTVNYEQYF.

This clonotype appeared many times. The chain has TRBV7-9 and TRBJ2-2, with D perhaps TRBD1 (6 bases). This CDR3 has 16 residues. Per the germline V gene, CDR1 is SEHNR and CDR2 is FQNEAQ (reference sequence). V lost 5 bases to trimming and J lost 4 bases, with 17 bases between them. This CDR3 reads CASSLGPTGITGELFF. The CDR3 DNA is TGTGCCAGCAGCCTAGGACCGACAGGAATCACCGGGGAGCTGTTTTTT.

This clonotype came up many times. A single base separates this from a much larger clone, so it may be a read error. This chain uses TRBV10-3 with TRBJ2-5; 7 nucleotides agree with TRBD2. V lost 7 bases, J lost 4 bases, and 9 bases stayed unmatched. This CDR3 region has 14 residues. Germline CDR1 reads ENHRY; CDR2 reads SYGVKD. The CDR3 is CAIKETSSGETQYF. The CDR3 nucleotides are TGTGCCATCAAAGAGACTAGCAGCGGAGAGACCCAGTACTTC.

This clonotype was recorded at least ten times. The V gene is TRBV15, the J gene TRBJ2-5; D not certain. The CDR3 is 13 amino acids. Germline assignment: CDR1 LNHNV and CDR2 YYDKDF (reference sequence). Trimming took 4 bases from V and 1 from J, leaving 7 bases between them. CDR3 DNA: TGTGCCACCAGCACACAAAGCCAAGAGACCCAGTACTTC. It encodes CATSTQSQETQYF.

The sample holds many counts of this clonotype. This rearrangement joins TRBV20-1 to TRBJ2-5; 8 bases fit TRBD2. Germline V gene sequence: CDR1 DFQATT, CDR2 SNEGSKA (reference sequence). The CDR3 spans 13 residues. The V gene end was trimmed by 6 bases and the J gene end by 0 bases; junction bases not matched to a gene: 3. The CDR3 is CSAATSDQETQYF. The CDR3 DNA reads as TGCAGTGCCGCGACTAGCGACCAAGAGACCCAGTACTTC.

This clonotype was seen at least ten times. The chain recombines TRBV6-2 or TRBV6-3 with TRBJ1-6, with D maybe TRBD1 (6 bases). The germline V gene has CDR1 MNHEY and CDR2 SVGEGT. V was pared by 4 bases and J by 8 bases, with 12 bases between. The CDR3 contains 14 residues. CDR3 nucleotide sequence: TGTGCCAGCAGTTTTCGGGGGCACGATTCACCCCTCCACTTT. Amino acids: CASSFRGHDSPLHF.

At least ten counts were recorded for this clonotype. The chain couples TRBV27 to TRBJ2-2; D is unresolved. Germline CDR1 is MNHEY and CDR2 is SMNVEV (reference sequence). V was cut by 2 bases and J by 6 bases, with 13 bases left in between. The CDR3 has 15 residues. The CDR3 reads CASSLGPKTAGELFF. In DNA form, the CDR3 reads TGTGCCAGCAGTTTAGGCCCAAAGACCGCCGGGGAGCTGTTTTTT.

This clonotype was found many times. V is TRBV29-1 and J is TRBJ1-1; TRBD1 might be the D (5 bases). The CDR3 contains 12 residues. The germline V and J ends were trimmed by 7 bases and 5 bases, with 14 bases remaining between them. Looked up from germline, CDR1 is SQVTM and CDR2 is ANQGSEA. The CDR3 region has the DNA TGCAGCGCCTGCCCTGGGGGGACTGAAGCTTTCTTT. This translates into CSACPGGTEAFF.

The chain joins TRBV20-1 to TRBJ2-5; D is possibly TRBD1 or TRBD2 (5 bases each). Trimming shortened V by 6 bases and J by 3 bases, and 20 bases separated the two germline ends. Germline assignment: CDR1 DFQATT and CDR2 SNEGSKA (reference sequence). The CDR3 has 15 residues. CDR3 residues: CSAQEPLGGEETQYF. CDR3 nucleotides: TGCAGTGCCCAGGAGCCCCTTGGGGGAGAAGAGACCCAGTACTTC.

This clonotype was detected ten times or more. The rearrangement links TRBV15 to TRBJ1-2; D call uncertain. This CDR3 contains 12 residues. With 3 bases removed from V and 7 bases from J, the gap between germline ends came to 9 bases. Germline CDR1 is LNHNV and CDR2 is YYDKDF (reference sequence). CDR3 protein: CATSSARRGYTF. The CDR3 DNA reads TGTGCCACCAGCAGCGCCCGGCGTGGCTACACCTTC.

This clonotype was seen at least ten times. The chain recombines TRBV18 with TRBJ2-2, with 7 bases fitting TRBD1. There are 15 residues in the CDR3. Unmatched junction bases numbered 3, after V lost 1 base and J lost 4 bases. Germline V CDR1 and CDR2: KGHSH, LQKENI. The DNA for the CDR3 is TGTGCCAGCTCACCACGGGACAGAGCCACCGGGGAGCTGTTTTTT. Translating gives CASSPRDRATGELFF.

This clonotype was observed a handful of times. The V and J genes are TRBV6-2 or TRBV6-3 and TRBJ1-1; TRBD1 might be the D (6 bases). This CDR3 is built from 14 residues. CDR1 is MNHEY and CDR2 is SVGEGT in the germline V gene. V was clipped by 5 bases and J by 1 base, with 11 bases between them. The CDR3 sequence: CASSRQASNTEAFF. The CDR3 DNA reads TGTGCCAGCAGTCGACAGGCCTCGAACACTGAAGCTTTCTTT.

This clonotype showed up many times. This chain links TRBV28 with TRBJ2-7; 9 bases map to TRBD1. The V segment lost 8 bases and the J segment 9 bases; nucleotides outside the gene matches: 8. The CDR3 covers 12 residues. Germline V CDR1 and CDR2: MDHEN, SYDVKM. The CDR3 DNA follows: TGTGCCAGCCTCGGACAGGGGCCGATGCAGTACTTC. This sequence encodes CASLGQGPMQYF.

This clonotype was found many times. This chain links TRBV6-2 or TRBV6-3 with TRBJ2-2; 9 positions match TRBD1. Germline CDR1 MNHEY, CDR2 SVGEGT. Losses at the gene ends were 4 bases for V and 3 bases for J; bases not matched to a gene: 6. This CDR3 is built from 16 residues. CDR3 in amino acids: CASSFRTGVDTGELFF. The CDR3 nucleotides are TGTGCCAGCAGTTTTCGGACAGGGGTCGACACCGGGGAGCTGTTTTTT.

This clonotype was observed a few times. The gene calls are TRBV12-3 or TRBV12-4 and TRBJ1-5; TRBD1 is a possible D gene (6 bases). CDR3 length equals 13 residues. The ends were cut back, 4 bases at V and 9 bases at J, with 13 bases in the middle. The CDR3 sequence is CASSSTGSTPQHF. The CDR3 bases are TGTGCCAGCAGTTCGACAGGTTCTACGCCCCAGCATTTT.

This clonotype was observed at least ten times. CDR3 coding DNA: TGTGCCAGCAGTTTCAAAGGGGGGGACACCGGGGAGCTGTTTTTT. It specifies CASSFKGGDTGELFF. This rearrangement joins TRBV28 to TRBJ2-2; a possible D gene is TRBD2 (7 bases). The germline V and J ends were trimmed by 3 bases and 3 bases, with 11 bases remaining between them. The germline CDR1 and CDR2 sequences are MDHEN and SYDVKM. The CDR3 loop spans 15 amino acids.